These 20 T cell receptor beta chains came from one sample sequenced in a study of beta chain features in type 1 diabetes. The study, taken as a whole, reports: Shorter TCRB CDR3s, moderately but significantly so, marked every one of the four CD4+ subsets in Type 1 diabetes patients.

The antigens for these receptors are not known. The whole isolated RNA underwent reverse transcription, so sequencing captured expressed TCRB transcripts. The protocol was immunoSEQ multiplex PCR, while the TCRdb copy is restricted to in-frame clones and leaves out a portion. This table has 150,000 or so clones, almost 65% appearing once. The specimen sequenced was naive CD4+ T cells from blood. The receptors come from a man aged 30 to 39 with type 1 diabetes.

This clone was observed once. The rearrangement links TRBV10-1 to TRBJ1-1; D is unclear. V lost 3 bases to trimming and J lost 4 bases, with 9 bases between them. Germline lookup yields CDR1 WNHNN and CDR2 SYGVQD (reference sequence). CDR3 length equals 13 residues. The CDR3 reads CASSETGPTEAFF. The CDR3 nucleotides are TGCGCCAGCAGTGAAACTGGCCCCACTGAAGCTTTCTTT.

The chain links TRBV10-3 to TRBJ2-5, with TRBD2 as a possible D gene (6 bases). This CDR3 is built from 12 residues. Germline CDR1 reads ENHRY; CDR2 reads SYGVKD. V was shortened by 8 bases and J by 0 bases, with 7 bases between the two germline ends. DNA of the CDR3: TGTGCCATCGGCGGGAACCAAGAGACCCAGTACTTC. It yields the protein CAIGGNQETQYF.

This chain joins TRBV9 and TRBJ1-6; D unclear. The V end was cut by 0 bases, the J end by 8 bases, with 6 bases between. Germline V CDR1 and CDR2: SGDLS, YYNGEE. The CDR3 runs 13 residues. The CDR3 sequence: CASSVVSDSPLHF. The CDR3 bases are TGTGCCAGCAGCGTAGTAAGCGATTCACCCCTCCACTTT. The full variable domain, with the rest looked up from reference TRBV9 and TRBJ1-6, is DSGVTQTPKHLITATGQRVTLRCSPRSGDLSVYWYQQSLDQGLQFLIQYYNGEERAKGNILERFSAQQFPDLHSELNLSSLELGDSALYFCASSVVSDSPLHFGNGTRLTVT.

This chain joins TRBV13 and TRBJ2-2, with TRBD1 matching over 9 bases. This CDR3 comprises 15 residues. The V gene's germline CDR1 is PRHDT and CDR2 FYEKMQ (reference sequence). Trimming cost V 5 bases and J 6 bases; bases outside gene matches: 7. CDR3 region: CASSKRTGVPGELFF. CDR3 sequence (DNA): TGTGCCAGCAGCAAAAGGACAGGGGTTCCCGGGGAGCTGTTTTTT.

The chain couples TRBV9 to TRBJ2-5, with a weak D call TRBD2 (5 bases). V was clipped by 2 bases and J by 5 bases, with 13 bases between them. The CDR3 has 14 residues. Germline V lookup: CDR1 SGDLS, CDR2 YYNGEE. The CDR3 bases are TGTGCCAGCAGCGTCGTGACTAACGCCGAGACCCAGTACTTC. It is translated as CASSVVTNAETQYF.

The chain uses TRBV25-1 and TRBJ2-5; 9 bases map to TRBD1. Germline CDR1 and CDR2: MGHDK and SYGVNS. This CDR3 is built from 14 residues. The V segment lost 8 bases and the J segment 5 bases; nucleotides outside the gene matches: 9. CDR3 nucleotides: TGTGCCAGCGGGAGGGGACAGGGTGTGGAGACCCAGTACTTC. As protein: CASGRGQGVETQYF.

The genes are TRBV2 and TRBJ1-5; 7 nucleotides align to TRBD1. Germline CDR1 reads SNHLY; CDR2 reads FYNNEI. This CDR3 is 13 amino acids long. J was trimmed by 2 bases and V by 6 bases; bases with no gene match: 1. CDR3 sequence reads: CASSGTGNQPQHF. CDR3 DNA sequence: TGTGCCAGCAGCGGGACAGGCAATCAGCCCCAGCATTTT.

This clone was seen only a few times. The chain is built from TRBV9 and TRBJ2-3; 9 nucleotides agree with TRBD2. J lost 2 bases, V lost 2 bases, and 6 bases had no gene match. The CDR3 contains 16 residues. Per germline, CDR1 SGDLS and CDR2 YYNGEE. The CDR3 region is CASSVVAGANTDTQYF. For the CDR3, the DNA is TGTGCCAGCAGCGTGGTAGCGGGGGCCAACACAGATACGCAGTATTTT.

In the case of this clone: The junction departs from the called germline gene at one end, perhaps through a read error. The rearrangement links TRBV4-1 to TRBJ2-7; D gene unclear. CDR3 length: 11 residues. CDR1 MGHRA and CDR2 YSYEKL come from the germline V gene. CDR3 sequence (DNA): TGCGCCAGCAGCCAAGAGGAAGTGGCCGACTTC. Protein: CASSQEEVADF.

This clone occurred once. This rearrangement joins TRBV27 to TRBJ2-5, with 10 bases fitting TRBD1. The CDR3 runs to 14 residues. The germline gives CDR1 MNHEY, CDR2 SMNVEV (reference sequence). Trimming at V came to 6 bases and at J to 4 bases, leaving 5 bases not matched to a gene. CDR3 coding DNA: TGTGCCAGCAGCTTGGACAGGGGGACAGAGACCCAGTACTTC. This translates into CASSLDRGTETQYF.

This clone was seen only once. This CDR3 reads CASSLDLRDEQYF. CDR3 nucleotides: TGTGCCAGCAGCTTGGATTTGCGGGACGAGCAGTACTTC. The chain employs TRBV5-4 and TRBJ2-7, with D possibly being TRBD2 (5 bases). CDR1 SGHNT and CDR2 YYREEE come from the germline V gene (reference sequence). The CDR3 runs to 13 residues. Trimming cost V 0 bases and J 5 bases, with 9 bases left between them.

This clone was counted only a few times. V usage is TRBV30 and J usage is TRBJ2-5; D is unresolved. The V gene lost 0 bases and the J gene lost 0 bases, with 5 bases spanning the gap. The germline V gene has CDR1 GTSNPN and CDR2 SVGIG (reference sequence). This CDR3 contains 13 residues. The CDR3 here is CAWSVGHQETQYF. The CDR3 nucleotides read TGTGCCTGGAGTGTAGGACACCAAGAGACCCAGTACTTC.

The chain joins TRBV25-1 to TRBJ2-7, with unresolved D. Germline V gene lookup returns CDR1 MGHDK and CDR2 SYGVNS. The CDR3 consists of 13 residues. V lost 6 bases to trimming and J lost 0 bases, with 9 bases between them. The CDR3 DNA follows: TGTGCCAGCAGCCGGACGGTCTCCTACGAGCAGTACTTC. Translated: CASSRTVSYEQYF.

This clone came up a few times. The V and J genes are TRBV4-1 and TRBJ2-3; D gene unclear. Between the trimmed V and J ends, which lost 0 bases and 3 bases, there was a span of 13 bases. Per the germline V gene, CDR1 is MGHRA and CDR2 is YSYEKL. This CDR3 has 16 residues. The CDR3 sequence is CASSQEKFSLTDTQYF. CDR3 nucleotide sequence: TGCGCCAGCAGCCAAGAAAAGTTTAGTTTAACAGATACGCAGTATTTT.

V is TRBV5-1 and J is TRBJ1-5; D is ambiguous. In germline, CDR1 is SGHRS, CDR2 YFSETQ. This CDR3 region has 14 residues. V lost 0 bases to trimming and J lost 5 bases, with 9 bases between them. DNA for the CDR3: TGCGCCAGCAGCTTGGGGGCAGAGGATCAGCCCCAGCATTTT. Translating it yields CASSLGAEDQPQHF.

Here the CDR3 reads CASSADRGWQETQYF. The CDR3 DNA reads TGTGCCAGCAGCGCCGACAGGGGATGGCAAGAGACCCAGTACTTC. V is TRBV9 and J is TRBJ2-5; 8 nucleotides match TRBD1. Germline V CDR1 and CDR2: SGDLS, YYNGEE. V lost 3 bases to trimming and J lost 2 bases; unmatched junction nucleotides: 6. The CDR3 sequence is 15 residues long.

This clone was counted only a few times. This chain links TRBV10-3 with TRBJ2-3; weak D call: TRBD2 (6 bases). The CDR3 extends over 15 amino acids. Germline V gene data show CDR1 as ENHRY and CDR2 as SYGVKD. The ends were cut back, 6 bases at V and 0 bases at J, with 13 bases in the middle. This CDR3 reads CAISLGTPSTDTQYF. For the CDR3, the DNA is TGTGCCATCAGCCTCGGGACTCCTAGCACAGATACGCAGTATTTT.

This clone showed up just once. This rearrangement joins TRBV2 to TRBJ1-4, with D unclear. The CDR3 sequence is 15 residues long. Trimming pared 1 base from V and 3 bases from J, leaving 9 bases between. Germline V gene lookup returns CDR1 SNHLY and CDR2 FYNNEI. The DNA for the CDR3 is TGTGCCAGCAGTGAAGTTGGCAGTTCTAATGAAAAACTGTTTTTT. Translated: CASSEVGSSNEKLFF.

The genes are TRBV7-9 and TRBJ2-5; 10 bases agree with TRBD2. The V segment lost 4 bases and the J segment 5 bases; nucleotides outside the gene matches: 7. Germline CDR1 reads SEHNR; CDR2 reads FQNEAQ (reference sequence). The CDR3 has 15 residues. The CDR3 bases are TGTGCCAGCAGCTACGCACTAGCGGGGTTGGAGACCCAGTACTTC. Encoded protein: CASSYALAGLETQYF. The entire variable domain, with the rest obtained from reference TRBV7-9 and TRBJ2-5, is as follows: DTGVSQNPRHKITKRGQNVTFRCDPISEHNRLYWYRQTLGQGPEFLTYFQNEAQLEKSRLLSDRFSAERPKGSFSTLEIQRTEQGDSAMYLCASSYALAGLETQYFGPGTRLLVL.

The chain carries TRBV7-2 and TRBJ2-7, with D tentatively TRBD1 (7 bases). V lost 5 bases, J lost 0 bases, and 17 bases lay in between. The CDR3 has 16 residues. Looked up from germline, CDR1 is SGHTA and CDR2 is FQGNSA. The CDR3 spells CASSPHPGGNSYEQYF. In DNA, the CDR3 is TGTGCCAGCAGCCCTCACCCAGGGGGGAACTCCTACGAGCAGTACTTC.